This passage covers 14 T cell receptor beta chains from one sample sequenced in a study of blood T cell repertoires in COVID-19 (TCRdb year 2020). The method behind the library was the immunoSEQ multiplex PCR assay. Sourced from immuneACCESS, this table was stored by TCRdb with only in-frame sequences that have V and J called. A share of the clones is absent; for the studies checked, an unresolved V gene accounts for under half, and the remainder has no known explanation. Across this sample there are about 140,000 clones, with 70% to 85% seen only once. The ten most abundant clones make up approximately 10% of the sample. Input material: peripheral blood. These receptors all come from a man in his sixties who had recovered from COVID-19.

In nucleotides, the CDR3 is TGTGCCAGTAGACTAGCGGGGAGGAATGAGCAGTTCTTC. Translation: CASRLAGRNEQFF. The chain employs TRBV19 and TRBJ2-1, with 10 bases aligning to TRBD2. Trimming cost V 6 bases and J 7 bases; bases outside gene matches: 3. The CDR3 has 13 residues. In germline, CDR1 is LNHDA, CDR2 SQIVND (reference sequence).

A single count supports this clone. The V gene is TRBV28, the J gene TRBJ1-5; 8 bases agree with TRBD1. With V trimmed by 5 bases and J by 6 bases, 6 bases remained unmatched. Germline assignment: CDR1 MDHEN and CDR2 SYDVKM. There are 14 residues in the CDR3. CDR3 coding DNA: TGTGCCAGCAGTCCAGGGGGCGCAGGTCAGCCCCAGCATTTT. Its protein product is CASSPGGAGQPQHF.

The chain combines TRBV3-1 (or the pseudogene TRBV3-2) with TRBJ1-1; no clear D. The CDR3 is made up of 15 amino acids. V was trimmed by 3 bases and J by 0 bases, leaving 11 bases between them. Germline lookup yields CDR1 LGHDT and CDR2 YNNKEL (reference sequence). This CDR3 reads CASSQVLLVNTEAFF. Here the CDR3 DNA reads TGTGCCAGCAGCCAGGTTCTTCTAGTGAACACTGAAGCTTTCTTT.

The chain employs TRBV28 and TRBJ2-3; possible D gene TRBD2, 6 bases. From germline, CDR1 is MDHEN and CDR2 SYDVKM. The CDR3 totals 16 residues. The V end was cut by 5 bases, the J end by 6 bases, with 21 bases between. Here the CDR3 reads CASSGGSGPPHDTQYF. CDR3 DNA: TGTGCCAGCAGTGGGGGGAGCGGGCCCCCACACGATACGCAGTATTTT. Drawing the rest from reference TRBV28 and TRBJ2-3, the complete variable domain is DVKVTQSSRYLVKRTGEKVFLECVQDMDHENMFWYRQDPGLGLRLIYFSYDVKMKEKGDIPEGYSVSREKKERFSLILESASTNQTSMYLCASSGGSGPPHDTQYFGPGTRLTVL.

V and J are TRBV5-5 and TRBJ1-6; TRBD1 aligns across 10 bases. Looked up from germline, CDR1 is SGHKS and CDR2 is YYEKEE (reference sequence). Unmatched junction bases numbered 3, after V lost 2 bases and J lost 7 bases. CDR3 size: 15 residues. The CDR3 loop is CASSFRGQGNSPLHF. The CDR3 DNA is TGTGCCAGCAGCTTCCGGGGACAGGGGAATTCACCCCTCCACTTT.

The rearrangement uses TRBV15 and TRBJ2-5, with D unresolved. CDR1 is LNHNV, CDR2 YYDKDF, per germline (reference sequence). Trimming cost V 0 bases and J 9 bases, with 11 bases left between them. The CDR3 runs 13 residues. The CDR3 spells CATSREPPRSQYF. The CDR3 coding sequence is TGTGCCACCAGCAGAGAACCGCCCCGGTCCCAGTACTTC.

On this clone itself: The same CDR3 is also encoded by other DNA sequences in this sample. The rearrangement links TRBV5-4 to TRBJ2-1; D gene unclear. The CDR3 is made up of 13 amino acids. The ends were cut back, 0 bases at V and 4 bases at J, with 5 bases in the middle. CDR1 is SGHNT and CDR2 is YYREEE in the germline V gene (reference sequence). The CDR3 region is CASSLDRYNEQFF. CDR3 nucleotide sequence: TGTGCCAGCAGCTTGGACAGATACAATGAGCAGTTCTTC.

This sequence joins TRBV7-9 and TRBJ1-1; 12 bases are a match to TRBD1. The CDR3 consists of 16 residues. J lost 2 bases, V lost 7 bases, and 8 bases had no gene match. Per germline, CDR1 SEHNR and CDR2 FQNEAQ (reference sequence). The CDR3 protein is CASNPGTGGINTEAFF. The CDR3, as DNA: TGTGCCAGCAATCCCGGGACAGGGGGCATAAACACTGAAGCTTTCTTT. Using reference TRBV7-9 and TRBJ1-1 for the parts outside the CDR3, the full variable domain is DTGVSQNPRHKITKRGQNVTFRCDPISEHNRLYWYRQTLGQGPEFLTYFQNEAQLEKSRLLSDRFSAERPKGSFSTLEIQRTEQGDSAMYLCASNPGTGGINTEAFFGQGTRLTVV.

V usage is TRBV19 and J usage is TRBJ2-5; TRBD1 matches 11 bases. The J segment lost 4 bases and the V segment lost 4 bases, leaving 5 bases of the junction unmatched. The germline gives CDR1 LNHDA, CDR2 SQIVND (reference sequence). The CDR3 runs 15 residues. The DNA for the CDR3 is TGTGCCAGTAGTACGAGGACAGGGGGCTCAGAGACCCAGTACTTC. This codes for CASSTRTGGSETQYF. Drawing the rest from reference TRBV19 and TRBJ2-5, the complete variable domain is DGGITQSPKYLFRKEGQNVTLSCEQNLNHDAMYWYRQDPGQGLRLIYYSQIVNDFQKGDIAEGYSVSREKKESFPLTVTSAQKNPTAFYLCASSTRTGGSETQYFGPGTRLLVL.

The V and J genes are TRBV7-8 and TRBJ1-2; perhaps TRBD1 as D (5 bases). CDR1 is SGHVS and CDR2 is FQNEAQ in the germline V gene. CDR3 size: 12 residues. The V gene lost 8 bases and the J gene lost 4 bases, with 11 bases spanning the gap. The CDR3 coding sequence is TGTGCCAGCGCAGACAGCTCCTATGGCTACACCTTC. It encodes CASADSSYGYTF.

The chain links TRBV19 to TRBJ2-4; weak D call: TRBD2 (6 bases). The germline CDR1 and CDR2 sequences are LNHDA and SQIVND (reference sequence). V lost 0 bases, J lost 7 bases, and 10 bases lay in between. The CDR3 has 14 amino acids. CDR3 residues: CASSIEEGRNIQYF. CDR3 in DNA: TGTGCCAGTAGTATAGAGGAGGGGAGGAACATTCAGTACTTC.

This chain connects TRBV5-4 to TRBJ2-1, with D possibly being TRBD1 (6 bases). In germline, CDR1 is SGHNT, CDR2 YYREEE (reference sequence). Deletions cut 3 bases from V and 4 bases from J, with 14 bases between. This CDR3 has 15 residues. The CDR3 is CASSSVDSRYNEQFF. Written as DNA, the CDR3 is TGTGCCAGCAGCTCAGTGGACAGCAGGTACAATGAGCAGTTCTTC.

The chain employs TRBV6-5 and TRBJ1-3, with 7 bases aligning to TRBD1. The CDR3 has 15 amino acids. The germline gives CDR1 MNHEY, CDR2 SVGAGI. With V trimmed by 2 bases and J by 2 bases, 3 bases remained unmatched. CDR3 nucleotide sequence: TGTGCCAGCAGTTACGGGACAGAGCCTGGAAACACCATATATTTT. Its protein product is CASSYGTEPGNTIYF.

This clone appeared a few times. The V and J genes are TRBV28 and TRBJ2-2, with 9 positions matching TRBD1. V trimming: 6 bases; J trimming: 4 bases; junction bases outside the gene matches: 9. CDR3 length equals 16 residues. Per germline, CDR1 MDHEN and CDR2 SYDVKM. In nucleotides, the CDR3 is TGTGCCAGCAGCCCGGGACAGGGAACGGGCACCGGGGAGCTGTTTTTT. Protein product: CASSPGQGTGTGELFF.